This TCR beta chain is drawn from a study of monozygotic twins with inflammatory bowel disease (dated by TCRdb to between 2017 and 2020). In terms of the full investigation: The full study comprised approximately 28 monozygotic twin pairs: nine German pairs (four IBD-concordant, five IBD-discordant) and 19 IBD-discordant Danish pairs. Each individual had, on average, about 151 000 unique TCRalpha sequences and 181 000 unique TCRbeta sequences available for analysis. The search for disease-associated traits relied mainly on comparing IBD patients with their genetically identical healthy co-twins within discordant pairs. Here is what the overall study found, with its caveats: Differing immunosuppressive treatments among patients may have added background noise and inter-individual variability to the repertoires. Repertoire similarity did not differ between concordant and discordant twins, possibly due to limited statistical power. Compared with healthy twins, IBD patients had fewer clonotypes in common with other individuals, a difference most pronounced in patients showing signs of disease activity. No single strong signal or clonotype linked to IBD turned up in the results, so the idea that one exists was not supported. TCRbeta repertoire diversity, by inverse Simpson index, was decreased in IBD patients compared with their healthy co-twins. The analysis was unable to tell apart different T cell subtypes.

Comments on this clonotype: What this receptor recognizes is not known.

A roughly 2.7 ml peripheral blood sample was drawn into PAXgene tubes per donor and stored at -80°C. Total RNA was isolated from whole blood with the PAXgene blood miRNA kit on an automated QIAcube, without T cell sorting. Peripheral blood from monozygotic twin pairs concordant or discordant for inflammatory bowel disease was subjected to deep TCRalpha and TCRbeta repertoire profiling with unique molecular barcoding. For every twin pair, smoking habits were documented, and each individual was categorised as a current, former or never smoker. The CDR3 runs 17 amino acids, cysteine and phenylalanine included. DNA for this receptor is not on file. CDR1 SGHRS and CDR2 YFSETQ are derived from the germline V gene. Library construction relied on 5' RACE. For each TCR library, 3,500 to 4,000 ng of total RNA was used. For each sample, cDNA synthesis was carried out in eight separate reactions using SMARTScribe reverse transcriptase. During cDNA synthesis, template switching introduced unique molecular identifiers that contained a 6-nucleotide sample barcode. Two nested PCRs of about 16 and 10 cycles amplified the TCRalpha and TCRbeta cDNA, and bead purification followed each PCR. Before amplification, the cDNA was treated with uracil DNA-glycosylase and purified using the QIAquick PCR purification kit. In the second PCR, Illumina TruSeq-compatible adapters and sample-specific barcodes were added. Library quality and concentration were checked on TapeStation and Qubit, and libraries were pooled at around 4.7 ng each. Sequencing of pooled libraries was carried out on an Illumina HiSeq2500 single-index Rapid Run using 2 x 100 bp reads and custom sequencing primers. In the original analysis: UMI-based consensus assembly with MiGEC version 1.2.6 was used to correct PCR and sequencing errors. MiXCR version 2.1.1 was used for V(D)J alignment, clonotype assembly and CDR3 extraction. Gene usage, clonotype sharing and MAIT/NKT TCR abundance were normalised by analysing the top 1000, 10 000 and 20 000 clonotypes per sample. After downsampling to 27 000 UMIs, diversity was calculated as the inverse Simpson index using the vegan R package. Paired Mann-Whitney U tests on discordant twin pairs were used, with Benjamini-Hochberg multiple-testing correction. Following TCRdb reprocessing, every CDR3 protein sequence forms one entry, and DNA is not provided. For this entry, the V and J calls and clone size follow TCRdb and not the study's own pipeline. The sample table records more than 300,000 distinct CDR3 sequences. Clones ranked in the top ten supply approximately 2.4% of the sample.

Sequenced input: blood. Recombination connected TRBV5-1 to TRBJ2-1; the D call from TCRdb, TRBD1, cannot be confirmed without DNA. The TCR was taken from a human donor with ulcerative colitis or Crohn's disease, or a healthy co-twin of an affected twin (not recorded which). The CDR3: CASSFPTGMSSYNEQFF. The CDR3 plus the reference TRBV5-1 and TRBJ2-1 genes for the other parts give the full variable domain: KAGVTQTPRYLIKTRGQQVTLSCSPISGHRSVSWYQQTPGQGLQFLFEYFSETQRNKGNFPGRFSGRQFSNSRSEMNVSTLELGDSALYLCASSFPTGMSSYNEQFFGPGTRLTVL.